The 13 T cell receptor beta chains below all came from one sample that was sequenced in a study of OX40 agonist ivuxolimab in advanced cancers. Sequencing was performed with immunoSEQ multiplex PCR; in TCRdb, only in-frame clones are kept and a portion is missing. The sample has 17,000 or so clones; just over 85% are singletons. The source material was CD4+ or CD8+ T cells sorted from blood, sampled in a trial of the OX40 agonist ivuxolimab. These receptors were taken from an adult with an advanced solid tumor such as melanoma, head and neck, liver or kidney cancer.

In this sample, this clone turned up a few times. Sequence at one end of the junction differs from germline and may be a read error. This sequence joins TRBV7-9 and TRBJ2-1; a weak D match, TRBD2 (5 bases). The CDR3 spans 11 residues. Germline V gene data show CDR1 as SEHNR and CDR2 as FQNEAQ (reference sequence). In DNA form, the CDR3 reads TGTGCCAGCAGCCTAGCAGGTGAGCAGTTCTTC. Residues: CASSLAGEQFF.

The genes are TRBV5-1 and TRBJ1-3; D is perhaps TRBD1 (6 bases). CDR1 is SGHRS and CDR2 is YFSETQ in the germline V gene. Trimming removed 4 bases at V and 0 bases at J, with 17 bases between. This CDR3 comprises 17 residues. The CDR3 reads CASSRGAQASSGNTIYF. DNA for the CDR3: TGCGCCAGCAGCCGGGGGGCACAGGCCAGCTCTGGAAACACCATATATTTT.

For the CDR3, the DNA is TGTGCCACCAGCAGAGATCACGAAAAACTGTTTTTT. It codes for CATSRDHEKLFF. The chain uses TRBV15 and TRBJ1-4; D unresolved. Germline V gene data show CDR1 as LNHNV and CDR2 as YYDKDF (reference sequence). V was trimmed by 0 bases and J by 8 bases, leaving 4 bases between them. The CDR3 is 12 amino acids.

The chain links TRBV6-5 to TRBJ1-5, with D possibly matching TRBD1 (6 bases). This CDR3 is built from 15 residues. Germline CDR1 reads MNHEY; CDR2 reads SVGAGI. With 6 bases removed from V and 0 bases from J, the gap between germline ends came to 12 bases. The CDR3 is CASRQQGVSNQPQHF. CDR3 sequence (DNA): TGTGCCAGCAGGCAACAGGGCGTTAGCAATCAGCCCCAGCATTTT.

The V gene is TRBV27, the J gene TRBJ2-3, with a weak D call TRBD2 (6 bases). The V end lost 4 bases, the J end lost 5 bases, and 19 bases lay between the germline ends. Germline values: CDR1 MNHEY, CDR2 SMNVEV (reference sequence). The CDR3 has 16 amino acids. This CDR3 reads CASSSRDLPTLDTQYF. The DNA for the CDR3 is TGTGCCAGCAGTTCCCGGGACTTACCTACCTTAGATACGCAGTATTTT.

The count of this clone is one. The gene calls are TRBV6-1 and TRBJ2-1; D possibly corresponds to TRBD1 (6 bases). The ends were cut back, 5 bases at V and 6 bases at J, with 8 bases in the middle. This CDR3 region has 12 residues. Germline V gives CDR1 MNHNS, CDR2 SASEGT. CDR3 DNA: TGTGCCAGCAGTCCAGGGGTCAATGAGCAGTTCTTC. This sequence encodes CASSPGVNEQFF.

V and J are TRBV11-3 and TRBJ2-2, with 8 bases matching TRBD2. V lost 5 bases, J lost 7 bases, and 0 bases stayed unmatched. The CDR3 has 12 amino acids. In germline, CDR1 is SGHNT, CDR2 YENEEA. In DNA form, the CDR3 reads TGTGCCAGCAGCCGGGGGGGCGGGGAGCTGTTTTTT. This gives the protein CASSRGGGELFF.

The chain links TRBV19 to TRBJ2-7; no clear D gene. Germline CDR1 reads LNHDA; CDR2 reads SQIVND (reference sequence). This CDR3 comprises 11 residues. V was shortened by 4 bases and J by 4 bases, with 5 bases between the two germline ends. The CDR3 DNA reads as TGTGCCAGTAGTAGTGGGTACGAGCAGTACTTC. Protein: CASSSGYEQYF.

The chain joins TRBV7-9 to TRBJ2-7, with D possibly TRBD2 on 5 matching bases. The germline V gene encodes CDR1 SEHNR and CDR2 FQNEAQ (reference sequence). The CDR3 consists of 15 residues. V gave up 1 base and J gave up 0 bases, with 10 bases separating them. CDR3 DNA sequence: TGTGCCAGCAGCTTAGTGACGGGGAGCTCCTACGAGCAGTACTTC. Translating gives CASSLVTGSSYEQYF. Looking up the rest from reference TRBV7-9 and TRBJ2-7 gives the full variable domain: DTGVSQNPRHKITKRGQNVTFRCDPISEHNRLYWYRQTLGQGPEFLTYFQNEAQLEKSRLLSDRFSAERPKGSFSTLEIQRTEQGDSAMYLCASSLVTGSSYEQYFGPGTRLTVT.

This clone showed up just a few times. The J gene is TRBJ1-2, the V gene TRBV4-1; D is unresolved. The CDR3 sequence is 14 residues long. The germline V gene has CDR1 MGHRA and CDR2 YSYEKL. V lost 1 base to trimming and J lost 4 bases, with 10 bases between them. The CDR3 region has the DNA TGCGCCAGCAGCCAAGTTAAAGTTACCTATGGCTACACCTTC. Protein product: CASSQVKVTYGYTF.

This chain connects TRBV5-5 to TRBJ2-1; perhaps TRBD1 as D (6 bases). V lost 0 bases and J lost 8, with 12 bases in between. The length of the CDR3 is 14 residues. Germline CDR1 reads SGHKS; CDR2 reads YYEKEE (reference sequence). The chain's CDR3 is CASSLENRADEQFF. CDR3 bases: TGTGCCAGCAGCTTGGAGAACAGGGCGGATGAGCAGTTCTTC.

This clone was recorded once. The V gene is TRBV5-8, the J gene TRBJ1-2; no clear D gene. The CDR3 has 14 amino acids. The germline CDR1 and CDR2 sequences are SGHTS and YDEGEE. Trimming pared 2 bases from V and 0 bases from J, leaving 8 bases between. DNA for the CDR3: TGTGCCAGCAGCTTACACGATTCTAACTATGGCTACACCTTC. Its translation is CASSLHDSNYGYTF.

The rearrangement joins TRBV7-8 to TRBJ2-5; TRBD2 matches 8 bases. Unmatched junction bases numbered 4, after V lost 1 base and J lost 0 bases. The CDR3 is 16 amino acids. Per the germline V gene, CDR1 is SGHVS and CDR2 is FQNEAQ. CDR3 sequence: CASSLGRGANQETQYF. Written as DNA, the CDR3 is TGTGCCAGCAGCTTAGGGCGGGGGGCCAACCAAGAGACCCAGTACTTC.